What follows are 20 T cell receptor beta chains derived from one specimen sequenced in a study of cytomegalovirus exposure and HLA in healthy donors. PCR amplification relied on 60 Vbeta primers (plus 13 Jbeta primers). Assay used: immunoSEQ multiplex PCR; TCRdb lists only in-frame clones, some missing. The sample contains around 160,000 clones, about three quarters of which appear only once. Source material: PBMCs. Every receptor here comes from a man aged 40-49 years in good health and CMV-seropositive.

The rearrangement joins TRBV7-8 to TRBJ1-3; no firm D call. V dropped 0 bases and J dropped 3 bases, with 6 bases sitting between them. This CDR3 is built from 14 residues. Germline loops: CDR1 SGHVS, CDR2 FQNEAQ. The CDR3 is CASSLASGGNTIYF. DNA of the CDR3: TGTGCCAGCAGCTTAGCATCGGGTGGAAACACCATATATTTT.

This clone was counted once. CDR3 residues: CASSNQGGTGELFF. The DNA for the CDR3 is TGTGCCAGTAGTAACCAGGGAGGAACCGGGGAGCTGTTTTTT. This chain joins TRBV19 and TRBJ2-2; D perhaps matches TRBD2 (6 bases). CDR3 length equals 14 residues. Germline lookup yields CDR1 LNHDA and CDR2 SQIVND (reference sequence). V shed 4 bases and J shed 5 bases, with 11 bases lying between them. The full variable domain, rest sourced from reference TRBV19 and TRBJ2-2, is DGGITQSPKYLFRKEGQNVTLSCEQNLNHDAMYWYRQDPGQGLRLIYYSQIVNDFQKGDIAEGYSVSREKKESFPLTVTSAQKNPTAFYLCASSNQGGTGELFFGEGSRLTVL.

The chain links TRBV28 to TRBJ1-1; D is perhaps TRBD1 (5 bases). The CDR3 runs to 14 residues. With 4 bases removed from V and 7 bases from J, the gap between germline ends came to 16 bases. Per germline, CDR1 MDHEN and CDR2 SYDVKM. The CDR3 region is CASSSHSPTGEAFF. CDR3 nucleotides: TGTGCCAGCAGTTCCCACAGCCCCACAGGTGAAGCTTTCTTT.

The rearrangement links TRBV4-1 to TRBJ2-4; 7 bases agree with TRBD2. Trimming removed 2 bases from V and 6 bases from J; junction bases left unmatched: 7. CDR3 size: 15 residues. Germline CDR1 reads MGHRA; CDR2 reads YSYEKL. In DNA, the CDR3 is TGCGCCAGCAGCCAACGGGGAGGGACGGGAAACATTCAGTACTTC. As protein: CASSQRGGTGNIQYF.

V and J are TRBV27 and TRBJ1-1, with no clear D. CDR1 and CDR2 from the germline V gene are MNHEY and SMNVEV (reference sequence). This CDR3 has 14 residues. The ends were cut back, 2 bases at V and 4 bases at J, with 11 bases in the middle. The CDR3 reads CASSLSGSVTEAFF. The CDR3 region has the DNA TGTGCCAGCAGTTTAAGTGGTAGTGTCACTGAAGCTTTCTTT.

The chain has TRBV5-1 and TRBJ1-1, with D unclear. The germline V gene encodes CDR1 SGHRS and CDR2 YFSETQ. The germline V and J ends were trimmed by 6 bases and 1 base, with 13 bases remaining between them. This CDR3 has 14 residues. DNA for the CDR3: TGCGCCAGCAATCTTACCCCGGGGAACACTGAAGCTTTCTTT. Translation gives CASNLTPGNTEAFF.

The CDR3 here is CASSKGALGTEAFF. The CDR3 DNA reads TGTGCCAGCAGTAAGGGGGCTCTAGGGACTGAAGCTTTCTTT. The chain joins TRBV6-1 to TRBJ1-1; TRBD1 agrees at 7 bases. The CDR3 totals 14 residues. Germline CDR1 is MNHNS and CDR2 is SASEGT. The V and J ends lost 5 bases and 5 bases, in that order; junction bases with no gene match: 8.

This clone was observed a handful of times. The genes are TRBV5-4 and TRBJ1-1; TRBD1 agrees at 8 bases. The CDR3 has 14 amino acids. CDR1 is SGHNT and CDR2 is YYREEE in the germline V gene (reference sequence). J lost 1 base, V lost 3 bases, and 2 bases had no gene match. The CDR3 loop reads CASSWTGWNTEAFF. The CDR3 nucleotides are TGTGCCAGCAGCTGGACAGGGTGGAACACTGAAGCTTTCTTT. Combining the CDR3 with reference TRBV5-4 and TRBJ1-1 gives the whole variable domain ETGVTQSPTHLIKTRGQQVTLRCSSQSGHNTVSWYQQALGQGPQFIFQYYREEENGRGNFPPRFSGLQFPNYSSELNVNALELDDSALYLCASSWTGWNTEAFFGQGTRLTVV.

The chain uses TRBV6-6 and TRBJ2-5; 11 positions agree with TRBD2. Per germline, CDR1 MNHNY and CDR2 SVGAGI (reference sequence). V trimming: 8 bases; J trimming: 1 base; junction bases outside the gene matches: 3. The CDR3 loop spans 14 amino acids. The CDR3 protein is CASGTSGGQETQYF. CDR3 nucleotides: TGTGCCAGCGGAACTAGCGGGGGCCAAGAGACCCAGTACTTC.

V is TRBV27 and J is TRBJ2-1, with D perhaps matching TRBD2 (5 bases). The CDR3 has 12 residues. Trimming shortened V by 3 bases and J by 7 bases, and 7 bases separated the two germline ends. Looked up from germline, CDR1 is MNHEY and CDR2 is SMNVEV (reference sequence). The CDR3 DNA reads as TGTGCCAGCAGTTTCACTAGAAATGAGCAGTTCTTC. Translation: CASSFTRNEQFF.

V gene TRBV11-3 combines with J gene TRBJ2-3; a weak D match, TRBD1 (7 bases). The germline V gene has CDR1 SGHNT and CDR2 YENEEA. This CDR3 contains 14 residues. V shed 3 bases and J shed 5 bases, with 12 bases lying between them. For the CDR3, the DNA is TGTGCCAGCAGCTTGGGGACAGCGGGAGATACGCAGTATTTT. Protein sequence: CASSLGTAGDTQYF.

The chain recombines TRBV5-1 with TRBJ2-7, with a possible D match to TRBD1 (7 bases). CDR1 is SGHRS and CDR2 is YFSETQ in the germline V gene. The V and J ends lost 0 bases and 4 bases respectively, with 17 bases between them. This CDR3 has 16 amino acids. The CDR3 bases are TGCGCCAGCAGCTTGGGGGGGGCAGGGGGTGCATACGAGCAGTACTTC. Translated: CASSLGGAGGAYEQYF.

The chain employs TRBV7-9 and TRBJ1-5; D is undetermined. The CDR3 covers 15 residues. V shed 0 bases and J shed 3 bases, with 9 bases lying between them. Germline lookup yields CDR1 SEHNR and CDR2 FQNEAQ (reference sequence). CDR3 protein: CASSLAAVYNQPQHF. The CDR3 nucleotides read TGTGCCAGCAGCTTAGCGGCAGTTTACAATCAGCCCCAGCATTTT.

The J gene is TRBJ1-2, the V gene TRBV4-1; perhaps TRBD1 as D (6 bases). The CDR3 spans 15 residues. The V and J ends lost 2 bases and 8 bases respectively, with 18 bases between them. The V gene's germline CDR1 is MGHRA and CDR2 YSYEKL. The CDR3 DNA sequence: TGCGCCAGCAGCCAACTATCTCAGCCCCAGGGGGGCTACACCTTC. Translated: CASSQLSQPQGGYTF.

The chain uses TRBV6-5 and TRBJ2-3; 7 bases match TRBD2. V lost 4 bases and J lost 6; bases outside the gene matches: 7. Germline CDR1 reads MNHEY; CDR2 reads SVGAGI. This CDR3 contains 14 residues. As DNA, the CDR3 is TGTGCCAGCAGTTCGGGACTAAAAGGCGATACGCAGTATTTT. Its translation is CASSSGLKGDTQYF.

CDR3 region: CSARSASGDNEQFF. In DNA form, the CDR3 reads TGCAGCGCCCGCTCGGCTAGCGGGGACAATGAGCAGTTCTTC. The rearrangement links TRBV29-1 to TRBJ2-1, with 9 bases that match TRBD2. V shed 7 bases, J shed 5 bases, and the junction held 9 bases outside the gene matches. This CDR3 spans 14 amino acids. Per germline, CDR1 SQVTM and CDR2 ANQGSEA.

CDR3 DNA: TGCGCCAGCAGTCAATGGACTAGCGGAAGCAGCTCCTACAATGAGCAGTTCTTC. Translating gives CASSQWTSGSSSYNEQFF. The chain is built from TRBV23-1 and TRBJ2-1, with 10 bases lining up with TRBD2. TRBV23-1 is labeled an ORF, and its function is uncertain. V lost 1 base, J lost 0 bases, and 6 bases stayed unmatched. This CDR3 contains 18 residues.

A single count supports this clone. The chain is built from TRBV30 and TRBJ1-5; perhaps TRBD1 as D (6 bases). CDR1 and CDR2 (germline): GTSNPN, SVGIG (reference sequence). The ends were cut back, 8 bases at V and 4 bases at J, with 15 bases in the middle. The CDR3 is made up of 13 amino acids. The CDR3 loop is CAASDRSNQPQHF. CDR3 nucleotides: TGTGCCGCTTCAGACAGGTCTAATCAGCCCCAGCATTTT. Filled out from reference TRBV30 and TRBJ1-5, the complete variable domain reads SQTIHQWPATLVQPVGSPLSLECTVEGTSNPNLYWYRQAAGRGLQLLFYSVGIGQISSEVPQNLSASRPQDRQFILSSKKLLLSDSGFYLCAASDRSNQPQHFGDGTRLSIL.

The V and J genes are TRBV5-1 and TRBJ1-4; maybe TRBD1 (6 bases). With 1 base removed from V and 5 bases from J, the gap between germline ends came to 9 bases. The CDR3 runs to 14 residues. Looked up from germline, CDR1 is SGHRS and CDR2 is YFSETQ. The CDR3 spells CASSLFGQNEKLFF. CDR3 bases: TGCGCCAGCAGCTTGTTCGGACAGAATGAAAAACTGTTTTTT.

The V and J genes are TRBV29-1 and TRBJ2-3, with D possibly TRBD1 on 7 matching bases. CDR1 and CDR2 (germline): SQVTM, ANQGSEA. Trimming shortened V by 0 bases and J by 0 bases, and 16 bases separated the two germline ends. CDR3 size: 17 residues. CDR3 protein: CSVEDYRRGASTDTQYF. CDR3 sequence (DNA): TGCAGCGTTGAAGATTACCGCAGGGGGGCTAGCACAGATACGCAGTATTTT.